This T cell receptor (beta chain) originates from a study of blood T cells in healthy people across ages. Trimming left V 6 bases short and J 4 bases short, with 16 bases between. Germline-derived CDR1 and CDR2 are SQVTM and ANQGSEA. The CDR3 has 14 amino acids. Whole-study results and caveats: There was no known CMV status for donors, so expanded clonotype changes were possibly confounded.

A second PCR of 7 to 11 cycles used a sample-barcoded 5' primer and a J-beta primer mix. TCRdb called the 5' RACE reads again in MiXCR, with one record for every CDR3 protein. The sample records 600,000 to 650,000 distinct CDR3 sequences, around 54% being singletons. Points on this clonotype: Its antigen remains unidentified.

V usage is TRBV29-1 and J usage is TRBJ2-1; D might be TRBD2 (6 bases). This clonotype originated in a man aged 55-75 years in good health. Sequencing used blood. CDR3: CSVQAGGRYNEQFF. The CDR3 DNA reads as TGCAGCGTACAAGCGGGTGGACGATACAATGAGCAGTTCTTC.